This T cell receptor beta chain was sequenced during a study of T cells in localized non-small cell lung cancer. Whole-study findings and limits: Uninvolved adjacent lung showed higher T cell clonality than tumor.

Here immunoSEQ multiplex PCR was the method, and the copy in TCRdb shows in-frame clones only, minus some. The table lists 25,000 to 35,000 clones, approximately 86% of them singletons. A note on this clone: The antigen is undetermined.

Germline CDR1 reads LNHNV; CDR2 reads YYDKDF (reference sequence). The CDR3 runs 13 residues. The V and J ends lost 1 base and 4 bases respectively, with 6 bases between them. The source is an older male donor with stage I lung adenocarcinoma. Here the sequenced sample was peripheral blood, taken before any cancer treatment. The gene calls are TRBV15 and TRBJ2-3; D is undetermined. The CDR3 spells CATSRAGADTQYF. The CDR3 bases are TGTGCCACCAGCAGAGCAGGAGCAGATACGCAGTATTTT. The full variable domain, in which reference TRBV15 and TRBJ2-3 provide the parts outside the CDR3, is DAMVIQNPRYQVTQFGKPVTLSCSQTLNHNVMYWYQQKSSQAPKLLFHYYDKDFNNEADTPDNFQSRRPNTSFCFLDIRSPGLGDTAMYLCATSRAGADTQYFGPGTRLTVL.